These 21 T cell receptor beta chains originate from one sample sequenced in a study of cytomegalovirus exposure and HLA in healthy donors (TCRdb year 2017). The library was obtained by the immunoSEQ multiplex PCR assay. The multiplex PCR relied on a mix of 60 forward primers for TCR Vbeta segments and 13 reverse primers for TCR Jbeta segments. TCRdb took this table from immuneACCESS and kept in-frame rearrangements with V and J called. Such tables lack part of the clones; where checked against another copy, unresolved V genes explain under half of the gap, and the rest is unexplained. Here the sample has about 120,000 clones; approximately 80% occur a single time. The ten biggest clones cover more than 2.5% of the sample. Sequences were obtained from PBMCs. The receptors come from a male donor in good health and CMV-seronegative.

This clone was seen more than once but under ten times. The J gene is TRBJ2-1, the V gene TRBV6-4; TRBD2 might be the D (6 bases). CDR1 and CDR2 (germline): MRHNA, SNTAGT. Trimming took 5 bases from V and 0 from J, leaving 14 bases between them. The CDR3 has 16 amino acids. CDR3 region: CASSTLPGDSYNEQFF. CDR3 nucleotides: TGTGCCAGCAGTACGCTCCCGGGGGACTCCTACAATGAGCAGTTCTTC.

This rearrangement joins TRBV7-9 to TRBJ2-3; possibly TRBD1 for D (6 bases). V gave up 3 bases and J gave up 4 bases, with 11 bases separating them. This CDR3 region has 14 residues. The germline V gene encodes CDR1 SEHNR and CDR2 FQNEAQ (reference sequence). This CDR3 reads CASSFTGTPDTQYF. The CDR3 region has the DNA TGTGCCAGCAGCTTTACAGGGACACCAGATACGCAGTATTTT.

The chain couples TRBV10-3 to TRBJ2-7, with D unresolved. V was trimmed by 4 bases and J by 4 bases, leaving 26 bases between them. The germline V gene encodes CDR1 ENHRY and CDR2 SYGVKD. CDR3 length: 18 amino acids. The CDR3 is CAISGEVPPNLLPYEQYF. DNA for the CDR3: TGTGCCATCAGTGGAGAAGTCCCCCCTAACCTTCTGCCGTACGAGCAGTACTTC.

The chain employs TRBV7-9 and TRBJ2-5; 10 positions match TRBD2. The CDR3 consists of 14 residues. Trimming removed 5 bases from V and 3 bases from J; junction bases left unmatched: 3. CDR1 is SEHNR, CDR2 FQNEAQ, per germline (reference sequence). The CDR3 DNA is TGTGCCAGCAGCGAACTAGCGGGGAAAGAGACCCAGTACTTC. Its protein is CASSELAGKETQYF.

The chain is built from TRBV19 and TRBJ1-3; no definite D call. V shed 4 bases and J shed 0 bases, with 10 bases lying between them. The length of the CDR3 is 15 residues. The germline CDR1 and CDR2 sequences are LNHDA and SQIVND (reference sequence). The CDR3 DNA follows: TGTGCCAGTAGTACCGAACAGCACTCTGGAAACACCATATATTTT. Translated: CASSTEQHSGNTIYF.

CDR3 loop: CASSPLNSPPQEWTQYF. CDR3 nucleotide sequence: TGTGCCAGCAGCCCGCTAAACAGCCCCCCCCAAGAATGGACCCAGTACTTC. V gene TRBV7-8 combines with J gene TRBJ2-5; D not resolved. The CDR3 runs 17 residues. Germline assignment: CDR1 SGHVS and CDR2 FQNEAQ. V lost 5 bases, J lost 7 bases, and 26 bases lay in between.

The chain employs TRBV10-3 and TRBJ2-7; the D gene is possibly TRBD2 (5 bases). CDR1 and CDR2 (germline): ENHRY, SYGVKD. The CDR3 sequence is 14 residues long. V gave up 2 bases and J gave up 3 bases, with 11 bases separating them. This chain's CDR3 is CAISETAAGYEQYF. The DNA for the CDR3 is TGTGCCATCAGTGAGACAGCGGCAGGCTACGAGCAGTACTTC.

The V call is TRBV25-1, the J call TRBJ2-5, with 10 nucleotides matching TRBD1. The V gene's germline CDR1 is MGHDK and CDR2 SYGVNS. The CDR3 length is 18 residues. The ends lost 4 bases at V and 4 bases at J; junction bases unmatched: 15. The CDR3 DNA reads as TGTGCCAGCAGTGGGTACTCCGGGACAGGGGATTCTGGAGAGACCCAGTACTTC. It yields the protein CASSGYSGTGDSGETQYF.

The rearrangement uses TRBV10-1 and TRBJ2-3, with D possibly matching TRBD1 (6 bases). The V end was cut by 5 bases, the J end by 1 base, with 19 bases between. In germline, CDR1 is WNHNN, CDR2 SYGVQD (reference sequence). The CDR3 contains 17 residues. The CDR3 reads CASSPRGTGIGTDTQYF. As DNA, the CDR3 is TGCGCCAGCAGTCCGAGGGGGACCGGGATCGGCACAGATACGCAGTATTTT.

This rearrangement joins TRBV19 to TRBJ1-2; D is perhaps TRBD1 (6 bases). V lost 7 bases to trimming and J lost 4 bases, with 13 bases between them. Germline V gene data show CDR1 as LNHDA and CDR2 as SQIVND (reference sequence). CDR3 length: 13 amino acids. As DNA, the CDR3 is TGTGCCAGTACCAGACAAGGGGGCTATGGCTACACCTTC. This sequence encodes CASTRQGGYGYTF.

This chain connects TRBV25-1 to TRBJ1-2; tentative D call: TRBD1 (6 bases). In germline, CDR1 is MGHDK, CDR2 SYGVNS. Trimming removed 1 base from V and 5 bases from J, with 11 bases in between. The CDR3 contains 14 residues. This CDR3 is CASSEWGGPYGYTF. The CDR3 DNA reads TGTGCCAGCAGTGAATGGGGGGGGCCTTATGGCTACACCTTC.

The rearrangement uses TRBV7-9 and TRBJ2-7, with D perhaps matching TRBD2 (6 bases). V was shortened by 7 bases and J by 3 bases, with 19 bases between the two germline ends. Germline V gene lookup returns CDR1 SEHNR and CDR2 FQNEAQ (reference sequence). This CDR3 has 15 amino acids. The CDR3 protein is CASTLDGGKYYEQYF. CDR3 DNA sequence: TGTGCCAGCACCTTGGATGGGGGGAAGTACTACGAGCAGTACTTC.

The chain joins TRBV12-5 to TRBJ2-4; D is perhaps TRBD1 (7 bases). The V end was cut by 0 bases, the J end by 12 bases, with 15 bases between. The CDR3 sequence is 14 residues long. Germline V lookup: CDR1 LGHNT, CDR2 FRNRAP. CDR3 protein: CASGLVLSRDSQYF. The DNA for the CDR3 is TGTGCTAGTGGTTTGGTACTTTCGCGGGACAGTCAGTACTTC.

The V call is TRBV2, the J call TRBJ1-2, with D perhaps TRBD1 (5 bases). The CDR3 extends over 13 amino acids. Germline V gene data show CDR1 as SNHLY and CDR2 as FYNNEI. V was clipped by 6 bases and J by 6 bases, with 14 bases between them. Here the CDR3 reads CASRRDLGDGYTF. The CDR3 nucleotides read TGTGCCAGCAGACGGGACTTGGGGGATGGCTACACCTTC.

The chain uses TRBV2 and TRBJ1-1; perhaps TRBD1 as D (5 bases). The CDR3 is 12 residues long. V lost 3 bases and J lost 10, with 12 bases in between. Germline loops: CDR1 SNHLY, CDR2 FYNNEI. The CDR3: CASSDSGGSAFF. The CDR3 DNA is TGTGCCAGCAGTGATAGCGGGGGGTCAGCTTTCTTT.

The chain combines TRBV7-2 with TRBJ2-2; the match to TRBD2 covers 10 bases. V lost 1 base to trimming and J lost 8 bases; unmatched junction nucleotides: 10. CDR3 length equals 17 residues. In germline, CDR1 is SGHTA, CDR2 FQGNSA. The DNA for the CDR3 is TGTGCCAGCAGCTTAGTGGGAACTAGCGGGACGGCGGGGGAGCTGTTTTTT. This translates into CASSLVGTSGTAGELFF.

The J gene is TRBJ1-3, the V gene TRBV11-2; no clear D gene. Germline CDR1 reads SGHAT; CDR2 reads FQNNGV. The V and J ends lost 1 base and 1 base respectively, with 8 bases between them. The CDR3 loop spans 15 amino acids. The CDR3 DNA reads as TGTGCCAGCAGCTTAGCGGGAGGGTCTGGAAACACCATATATTTT. Translating it yields CASSLAGGSGNTIYF.

The gene calls are TRBV5-4 and TRBJ2-7; TRBD1 matches at 9 bases. This CDR3 is 14 amino acids long. Germline CDR1 reads SGHNT; CDR2 reads YYREEE (reference sequence). The V gene end was trimmed by 4 bases and the J gene end by 4 bases; junction bases not matched to a gene: 6. The CDR3 nucleotides read TGTGCCAGCAGCGTGGGACAGGGAAGGTACGAGCAGTACTTC. It yields the protein CASSVGQGRYEQYF.

J is TRBJ2-7 and V is TRBV5-4, with 9 bases identical to TRBD1. The CDR3 has 14 residues. V gave up 5 bases and J gave up 5 bases; unmatched junction bases: 8. The germline V gene has CDR1 SGHNT and CDR2 YYREEE (reference sequence). DNA for the CDR3: TGTGCCAGCAGGCCACGGGACAGGGTCCACGAGCAGTACTTC. Amino acids: CASRPRDRVHEQYF.

The V gene is TRBV29-1, the J gene TRBJ2-3; 7 bases match TRBD1. This CDR3 has 13 residues. Germline CDR1 SQVTM, CDR2 ANQGSEA. V was pared by 0 bases and J by 12 bases, with 9 bases of the junction left unmatched. The CDR3 here is CSVEDRDRTTQYF. CDR3 nucleotides: TGCAGCGTTGAAGATCGGGACAGAACCACACAGTATTTT.

About this clone: This specimen includes other DNA sequences encoding the same CDR3. The chain employs TRBV25-1 and TRBJ2-2; 10 nucleotides match TRBD2. The germline CDR1 and CDR2 sequences are MGHDK and SYGVNS. The ends lost 4 bases at V and 3 bases at J; junction bases unmatched: 5. This CDR3 has 16 residues. This CDR3 is CASSGLAGVHTGELFF. The CDR3 coding sequence is TGTGCCAGCAGTGGGCTAGCGGGAGTCCACACCGGGGAGCTGTTTTTT.